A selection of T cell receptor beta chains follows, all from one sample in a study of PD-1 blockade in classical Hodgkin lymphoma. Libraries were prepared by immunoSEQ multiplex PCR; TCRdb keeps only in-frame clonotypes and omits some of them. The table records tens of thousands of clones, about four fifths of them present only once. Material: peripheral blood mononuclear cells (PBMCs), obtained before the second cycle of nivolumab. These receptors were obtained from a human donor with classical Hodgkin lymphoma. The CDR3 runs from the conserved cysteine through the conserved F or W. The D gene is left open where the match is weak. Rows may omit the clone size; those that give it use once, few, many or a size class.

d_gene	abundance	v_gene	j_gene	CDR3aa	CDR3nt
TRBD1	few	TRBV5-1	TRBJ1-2	CASSFQGGATKGYTF	TGCGCCAGCAGCTTCCAGGGGGGCGCGACGAAGGGCTACACCTTC
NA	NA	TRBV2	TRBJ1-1	CASSQWSPPMAFF	TGTGCCAGCAGTCAGTGGTCTCCCCCAATGGCTTTCTTT
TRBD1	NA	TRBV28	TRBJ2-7	CASTPGQGDYEQYF	TGTGCCAGCACCCCCGGACAGGGAGACTACGAGCAGTACTTC
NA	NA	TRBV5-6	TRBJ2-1	CASSLDRTYNEQFF	TGTGCCAGCAGCTTGGATAGGACTTACAATGAGCAGTTCTTC
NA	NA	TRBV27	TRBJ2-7	CASSYGRSYEQYF	TGTGCCAGCAGTTATGGCAGGTCCTACGAGCAGTACTTC
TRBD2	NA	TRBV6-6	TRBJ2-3	CATRTSGAADTQYF	TGTGCCACCCGGACTAGCGGGGCGGCAGATACGCAGTATTTT
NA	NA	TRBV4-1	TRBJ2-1	CASSLGPGLSNEQFF	TGCGCCAGCAGCCTTGGGCCGGGGTTAAGCAATGAGCAGTTCTTC
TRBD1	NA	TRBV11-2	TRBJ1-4	CASSLGPGQGKKLFF	TGTGCCAGCAGCTTAGGCCCCGGACAGGGGAAAAAACTGTTTTTT
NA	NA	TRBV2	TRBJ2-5	CASTSGRQETQYF	TGTGCCAGCACCTCAGGTAGACAAGAGACCCAGTACTTC
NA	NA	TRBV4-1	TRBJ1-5	CASSQDPGGGQPQHF	TGCGCCAGCAGCCAAGATCCTGGGGGAGGTCAGCCCCAGCATTTT
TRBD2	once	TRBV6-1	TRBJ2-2	CASRRTSMNTGELFF	TGTGCCAGCAGGCGGACTAGCATGAACACCGGGGAGCTGTTTTTT
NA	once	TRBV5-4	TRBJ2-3	CASSLGSEGNTQYF	TGTGCCAGCAGCTTGGGGTCGGAAGGAAATACGCAGTATTTT
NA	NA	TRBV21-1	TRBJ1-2	CASSPAPQGRSYTF	TGTGCCTCCTCCCCGGCTCCACAGGGTCGGAGCTACACCTTC
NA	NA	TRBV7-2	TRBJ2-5	CASSPSRGRLETQYF	TGTGCCAGCAGCCCCTCTCGGGGAAGGTTAGAGACCCAGTACTTC
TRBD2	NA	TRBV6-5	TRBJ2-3	CASSRSPSGGDTQYF	TGTGCCAGCAGTCGATCTCCTAGCGGGGGAGATACGCAGTATTTT
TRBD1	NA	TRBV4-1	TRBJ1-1	CASSQEFPGTGGKVTEAFF	TGCGCCAGCAGCCAAGAATTTCCCGGGACAGGGGGTAAGGTCACTGAAGCTTTCTTT
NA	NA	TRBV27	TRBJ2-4	CASGGTHINIQYF	TGTGCCAGCGGCGGGACTCATATAAACATTCAGTACTTC
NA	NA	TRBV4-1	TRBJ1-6	CASSQGGRATGSNSPLHF	TGCGCCAGCAGCCAAGGGGGTAGGGCGACGGGGAGTAATTCACCCCTCCACTTT
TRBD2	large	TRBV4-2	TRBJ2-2	CASSQDDSGGPNTGELFF	TGTGCCAGCAGCCAAGATGATAGCGGGGGCCCCAACACCGGGGAGCTGTTTTTT